These 20 T cell receptor beta chains originate from one sample sequenced in a study of Tregs in tolerant kidney transplant recipients. Recipients received nonmyeloablative bone marrow transplants from related graft donors, with transient mixed chimerism. The protocol was immunoSEQ multiplex PCR, while the TCRdb copy is restricted to in-frame clones and leaves out a portion. This sample contains 23,000 or so clones. This specimen was CD4+ T cells from blood (PBMCs), taken 6 months after the transplant. The receptors were sampled from a human patient who received a combined kidney and bone marrow transplant. Some of the T cells may derive from the graft donor.

Worth noting for this clone: From the germline J gene comes the end of the CDR3, since the read stops 3 residues before it. The chain is built from TRBV18 and TRBJ2-7; 9 nucleotides agree with TRBD1. This CDR3 spans 15 amino acids. V was pared by 3 bases and J by 4 bases, with 7 bases of the junction left unmatched. Germline CDR1 reads KGHSH; CDR2 reads LQKENI. CDR3 bases read: TGTGCCAGCTCACCCACCACAGGGGGCACGTACGAG. It codes for CASSPTTGGTYE. The complete CDR3 sequence is CASSPTTGGTYEQYF.

On this clone itself: The read halts 3 residues ahead of the CDR3 end, with the missing end drawn from the germline J gene. This chain links TRBV18 with TRBJ2-1, with 11 bases identical to TRBD1. Trimming took 2 bases from V and 6 from J; bases not matched to a gene: 9. The length of the CDR3 is 17 residues. Germline V gene lookup returns CDR1 KGHSH and CDR2 LQKENI. The sequenced CDR3 bases are TGTGCCAGCTCACCAATGGTAGGGACAGGGGGAATCAATGAG. Translated: CASSPMVGTGGINE. The CDR3, in full, reads CASSPMVGTGGINEQFF.

Turning to this clone: The sequenced fragment ends 3 residues before the CDR3 boundary, so the rest is inferred from the germline J gene. The V gene is TRBV2, the J gene TRBJ1-2; 9 bases line up with TRBD1. Germline V gene sequence: CDR1 SNHLY, CDR2 FYNNEI. J was trimmed by 2 bases and V by 6 bases; bases with no gene match: 4. The CDR3 is 14 residues long. This CDR3 reads CASRLGQGNYGYTF. The CDR3 bases that were read are TGTGCCAGCAGGTTGGGACAGGGAAACTATGGC.

About this clone: The read gets to within 3 residues of the CDR3 end, and the germline J gene fills in the rest. The chain employs TRBV5-1 and TRBJ2-7; the match to TRBD2 covers 11 bases. The junction had 2 bases not matched to a gene; V was cut back by 0 bases and J by 0 bases. CDR1 and CDR2 (germline): SGHRS, YFSETQ. CDR3 length: 16 residues. The CDR3 is CASSLATSGTSYEQYF. The part of the CDR3 DNA that was read is TGCGCCAGCAGCTTGGCGACTAGCGGGACCTCCTACGAG. Full variable domain (rest looked up from reference TRBV5-1 and TRBJ2-7): KAGVTQTPRYLIKTRGQQVTLSCSPISGHRSVSWYQQTPGQGLQFLFEYFSETQRNKGNFPGRFSGRQFSNSRSEMNVSTLELGDSALYLCASSLATSGTSYEQYFGPGTRLTVT.

For this clone: The DNA ends 3 residues before the CDR3 does, and the rest of the CDR3 is filled in from the germline J gene. The chain employs TRBV20-1 and TRBJ2-7, with D perhaps TRBD1 (5 bases). Trimming removed 2 bases at V and 0 bases at J, with 14 bases between. CDR3 length: 15 amino acids. Germline V gene data show CDR1 as DFQATT and CDR2 as SNEGSKA (reference sequence). The CDR3: CSARLDSLGSYEQYF. CDR3 DNA (partial): TGCAGTGCTAGACTAGACAGCCTGGGCTCCTACGAG.

Worth noting for this clone: The read comes to an end 3 residues before the CDR3 does, leaving the germline J gene to fill in the end. The chain combines TRBV6-1 with TRBJ2-7; D call uncertain. Germline V gene sequence: CDR1 MNHNS, CDR2 SASEGT. Deletions cut 4 bases from V and 4 bases from J, with 17 bases between. The CDR3 covers 15 residues. CDR3: CASSGLGRFEYEQYF. The sequenced CDR3 bases are TGTGCCAGCAGTGGTCTGGGCAGGTTTGAATACGAG.

Details on this clone: Read data end 3 residues before the CDR3 end; the end is taken from the germline J gene. V gene TRBV20-1 combines with J gene TRBJ1-2, with D unresolved. Between the trimmed V and J ends, which lost 3 bases and 6 bases, there was a span of 11 bases. This CDR3 spans 12 amino acids. CDR1 and CDR2 from the germline V gene are DFQATT and SNEGSKA (reference sequence). Partial CDR3 DNA: TGCAGTGCTAGCCCGCTCCTAAATGGC. The encoded protein is CSASPLLNG. The entire CDR3 protein is CSASPLLNGYTF.

Concerning this clone: From the germline J gene comes the end of the CDR3, since the read stops 3 residues before it. The chain couples TRBV30 to TRBJ1-1; the match to TRBD1 covers 7 bases. Germline trimming cut 2 bases from V and 5 bases from J; bases unmatched to any gene: 11. Germline V lookup: CDR1 GTSNPN, CDR2 SVGIG (reference sequence). The CDR3 spans 15 residues. Partial CDR3 DNA: TGTGCCTGGAGTTTCCACAGGGGAGGGCCGACTGAA. Translated, it gives CAWSFHRGGPTE. The CDR3, in full, reads CAWSFHRGGPTEAFF. Full variable domain (missing parts from reference TRBV30 and TRBJ1-1): SQTIHQWPATLVQPVGSPLSLECTVEGTSNPNLYWYRQAAGRGLQLLFYSVGIGQISSEVPQNLSASRPQDRQFILSSKKLLLSDSGFYLCAWSFHRGGPTEAFFGQGTRLTVV.

Judged by frequency, this clone is medium-sized (0.01 to 0.1%). The DNA ends 3 residues before the CDR3 does, and the rest of the CDR3 is filled in from the germline J gene. V usage is TRBV5-1 and J usage is TRBJ2-1; 8 bases map to TRBD2. CDR3 length: 14 residues. J lost 9 bases, V lost 4 bases, and 9 bases had no gene match. Looked up from germline, CDR1 is SGHRS and CDR2 is YFSETQ. CDR3 in amino acids: CASSRTGGAIEQFF. CDR3 DNA, as far as it was read: TGCGCCAGCAGCCGGACGGGGGGGGCTATTGAG.

Note on this clone: The read halts 3 residues ahead of the CDR3 end, with the missing end drawn from the germline J gene. V usage is TRBV20-1 and J usage is TRBJ2-6; 10 positions match TRBD1. This CDR3 contains 16 residues. Trimming took 5 bases from V and 2 from J; bases not matched to a gene: 6. Germline CDR1 and CDR2: DFQATT and SNEGSKA (reference sequence). Partial CDR3 DNA: TGCAGTGCTTGGGACAGGGGATATGCTGGGGCCAACGTC. It is translated as CSAWDRGYAGANV. The whole CDR3 reads CSAWDRGYAGANVLTF.

Remarks on this clone: From the germline J gene comes the end of the CDR3, since the read stops 3 residues before it. This rearrangement joins TRBV28 to TRBJ1-4, with 8 positions matching TRBD1. CDR3 length: 16 residues. Trimming removed 4 bases from V and 8 bases from J; junction bases left unmatched: 12. CDR1 MDHEN and CDR2 SYDVKM come from the germline V gene. The sequenced part of the CDR3 DNA is TGTGCCAGCAGTTCGCGATGGACAGGGTTGGAAGAAAAA. Its protein product is CASSSRWTGLEEK. The full CDR3 is CASSSRWTGLEEKLFF.

A word on this clone: The read falls 3 residues short of the CDR3 end, and the missing part is taken from the germline J gene. The V and J genes are TRBV7-6 and TRBJ2-3, with D possibly matching TRBD1 (6 bases). The length of the CDR3 is 14 residues. CDR1 and CDR2 from the germline V gene are SGHVS and FNYEAQ. Trimming took off 1 base at V and 5 bases at J, with 10 bases between the two ends. The CDR3 bases that were read are TGTGCCAGCAGCTTAGTACAGGGACGAGATACG. It codes for CASSLVQGRDT. The whole CDR3 region reads CASSLVQGRDTQYF.

A note on this clone: The sequence runs out 3 residues before the end of the CDR3; the remainder is reconstructed from the germline J gene. J is TRBJ2-7 and V is TRBV19; 9 bases fit TRBD1. The CDR3 extends over 16 amino acids. V was clipped by 3 bases and J by 2 bases; unmatched bases: 8. Germline V gene sequence: CDR1 LNHDA, CDR2 SQIVND (reference sequence). The sequenced CDR3 bases are TGTGCCAGTAGTATGAAGGGACAGGGAAAAGCCTACGAG. Protein product: CASSMKGQGKAYE. In full, the CDR3 reads CASSMKGQGKAYEQYF.

Of note for this clone: The CDR3 goes on 3 residues after the read ends, and that part is filled in from the germline J gene. The genes are TRBV19 and TRBJ2-3, with 7 bases lining up with TRBD2. CDR1 and CDR2 from the germline V gene are LNHDA and SQIVND (reference sequence). V dropped 5 bases and J dropped 5; count of bases not matched to a gene: 4. The CDR3 is made up of 13 amino acids. CDR3 loop: CASSLWGGDTQYF. The part of the CDR3 DNA that was read is TGTGCCAGTAGTTTGTGGGGGGGAGATACG.

On this clone: The read ends 3 residues early relative to the CDR3; the germline J gene fills the gap. V gene TRBV5-5 combines with J gene TRBJ2-5; a possible D gene is TRBD1 (5 bases). The CDR3 sequence is 15 residues long. The V end lost 2 bases, the J end lost 5 bases, and 16 bases lay between the germline ends. Germline CDR1 SGHKS, CDR2 YYEKEE (reference sequence). The CDR3 here is CASSLNRIKTETQYF. The covered CDR3 bases are TGTGCCAGCAGCTTAAACAGGATCAAGACGGAGACC.

About this clone: With the read ending 3 residues before the CDR3 end, the germline J gene is used to fill in that end. The rearrangement joins TRBV18 to TRBJ2-7; D remains ambiguous. Deletions cut 0 bases from V and 0 bases from J, with 3 bases between. Germline V gene sequence: CDR1 KGHSH, CDR2 LQKENI. This CDR3 region has 13 residues. Incomplete CDR3 DNA: TGTGCCAGCTCACCACCCTCCTCCTACGAG. It specifies CASSPPSSYE. Given in full, the CDR3 is CASSPPSSYEQYF.

Comment on this clone: The read stops 3 residues short of the end of the CDR3; the missing end is completed from the germline J gene. This chain joins TRBV5-1 and TRBJ2-2; TRBD2 aligns across 7 bases. Trimming at V came to 3 bases and at J to 3 bases, leaving 11 bases not matched to a gene. The CDR3 has 17 amino acids. Germline CDR1 reads SGHRS; CDR2 reads YFSETQ. The CDR3 loop reads CASSYLTLRGDTGELFF. The part of the CDR3 DNA that was read is TGCGCCAGCAGCTACTTGACTCTCCGGGGGGACACCGGGGAG. Together with reference TRBV5-1 and TRBJ2-2, the CDR3 gives the full variable domain: KAGVTQTPRYLIKTRGQQVTLSCSPISGHRSVSWYQQTPGQGLQFLFEYFSETQRNKGNFPGRFSGRQFSNSRSEMNVSTLELGDSALYLCASSYLTLRGDTGELFFGEGSRLTVL.

In the case of this clone: The read gets to within 3 residues of the CDR3 end, and the germline J gene fills in the rest. The chain has TRBV5-1 and TRBJ2-7, with a weak D call TRBD2 (6 bases). This CDR3 has 13 amino acids. Trimming cost V 1 base and J 5 bases, with 10 bases left between them. Germline values: CDR1 SGHRS, CDR2 YFSETQ. The CDR3 bases that were read are TGCGCCAGCAGCTTGAATTGGGGGGACGAG. Translation gives CASSLNWGDE. The entire CDR3 reads CASSLNWGDEQYF.

About this clone itself: With the read ending 3 residues before the CDR3 end, the germline J gene is used to fill in that end. The rearrangement joins TRBV7-2 to TRBJ2-5; possibly TRBD1 or TRBD2 for D (6 bases each). Germline CDR1 reads SGHTA; CDR2 reads FQGNSA. The V end was cut by 5 bases, the J end by 3 bases, with 16 bases between. The length of the CDR3 is 15 residues. CDR3 bases read: TGTGCCAGCAGCATAGGGGGGCGGACGGAAGAGACC. Its translation: CASSIGGRTEET. Given in full, the CDR3 is CASSIGGRTEETQYF.

A word on this clone: The read terminates 3 residues before the CDR3 end, so the remaining end is supplied by the germline J gene. The V call is TRBV19, the J call TRBJ1-1; D remains unclear. The germline V gene has CDR1 LNHDA and CDR2 SQIVND (reference sequence). V lost 6 bases to trimming and J lost 1 base, with 6 bases between them. The CDR3 length is 12 residues. The sequenced CDR3 bases are TGTGCCAGTAGGAGACAGAACACTGAA. It encodes CASRRQNTE. The CDR3, in full, reads CASRRQNTEAFF.